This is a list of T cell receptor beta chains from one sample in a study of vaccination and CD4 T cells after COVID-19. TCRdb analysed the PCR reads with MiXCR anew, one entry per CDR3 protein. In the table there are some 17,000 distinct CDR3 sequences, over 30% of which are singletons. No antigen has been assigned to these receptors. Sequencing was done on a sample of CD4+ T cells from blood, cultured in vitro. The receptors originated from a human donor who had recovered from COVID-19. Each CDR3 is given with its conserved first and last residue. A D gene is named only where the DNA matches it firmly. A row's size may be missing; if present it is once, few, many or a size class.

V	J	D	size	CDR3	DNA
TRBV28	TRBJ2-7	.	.	CASSLWGGRGLPSYEQYF	TGTGCCAGCAGTTTATGGGGGGGGCGCGGGTTACCCTCCTACGAGCAGTACTTC
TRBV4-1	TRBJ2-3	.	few	CASSQDRLADTQYF	TGCGCCAGCAGCCAAGATAGACTTGCAGATACGCAGTATTTT
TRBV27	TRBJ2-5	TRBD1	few	CASSFFSDRGQETQYF	TGTGCCAGCAGTTTTTTCTCGGACAGGGGCCAAGAGACCCAGTACTTC
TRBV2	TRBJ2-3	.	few	CASRNRDQSTDTQYF	TGTGCCAGCAGAAACCGGGACCAGAGCACAGATACGCAGTATTTT
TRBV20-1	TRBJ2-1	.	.	CSASTPYNEQFF	TGCAGTGCCTCGACTCCTTACAATGAGCAGTTCTTC
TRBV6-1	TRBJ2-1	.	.	CASSERRAGINEQFF	TGTGCCAGCAGTGAACGGAGGGCCGGTATTAATGAGCAGTTCTTC
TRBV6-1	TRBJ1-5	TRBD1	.	CASSQQGSGNQPQHF	TGTGCCAGCAGTCAACAGGGGAGCGGCAATCAGCCCCAGCATTTT
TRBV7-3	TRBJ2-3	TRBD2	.	CASSLIPGGGTDTQYF	TGTGCCAGCAGCTTAATACCGGGAGGAGGCACAGATACGCAGTATTTT
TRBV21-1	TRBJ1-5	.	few	CASSKRRRVPHFRSNQPQHF	TGTGCCAGCAGCAAAAGACGCAGGGTCCCTCACTTCCGGAGCAATCAGCCCCAGCATTTT
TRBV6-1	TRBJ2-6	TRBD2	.	CASSRAFGGRSLTGANVLTF	TGTGCCAGCAGTAGGGCGTTCGGCGGGAGGAGTCTTACGGGGGCCAACGTCCTGACTTTC
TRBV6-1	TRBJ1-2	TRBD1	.	CASSRRPTGNYGYTF	TGTGCCAGCAGCCGCCGACCGACAGGGAACTATGGCTACACCTTC
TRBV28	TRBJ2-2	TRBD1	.	CASRDTGGANTGELFF	TGTGCCAGCAGGGATACAGGGGGAGCGAACACCGGGGAGCTGTTTTTT
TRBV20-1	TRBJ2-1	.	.	CSARAINSATNYNEQFF	TGCAGTGCTAGAGCGATCAATAGCGCCACTAACTACAATGAGCAGTTCTTC
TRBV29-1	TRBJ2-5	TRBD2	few	CSARDGLVVPQYF	TGCAGCGCTAGAGACGGACTAGTGGTCCCCCAGTACTTC
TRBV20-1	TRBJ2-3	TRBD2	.	CSANSGWSTDTQYF	TGCAGTGCCAATAGCGGGTGGAGCACAGATACGCAGTATTTT
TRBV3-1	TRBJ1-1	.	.	CASSQDGSRMNTEAFF	TGTGCCAGCAGCCAAGATGGCAGCAGGATGAACACTGAAGCTTTCTTT
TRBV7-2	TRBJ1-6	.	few	CASSAPGGRGNNSPLHF	TGTGCCAGCAGCGCCCCGGGAGGTAGGGGTAATAATTCACCCCTCCACTTT
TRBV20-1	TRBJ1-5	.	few	CSARTGAVGQPQHF	TGCAGTGCTAGAACCGGGGCGGTCGGTCAGCCCCAGCATTTT
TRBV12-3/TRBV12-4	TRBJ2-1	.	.	CASRPTEVQFF	TGTGCCAGCAGACCAACGGAGGTGCAGTTCTTC
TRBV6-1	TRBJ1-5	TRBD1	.	CASTRGPNQPQHF	TGTGCCAGCACCAGGGGGCCGAATCAGCCCCAGCATTTT
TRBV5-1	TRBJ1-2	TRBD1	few	CASRTGGGYGYTF	TGCGCCAGCAGGACAGGGGGCGGGTATGGCTACACCTTC
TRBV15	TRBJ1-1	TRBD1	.	CATSRGYQGVPFF	TGTGCCACCAGCAGAGGTTACCAGGGGGTTCCTTTCTTT
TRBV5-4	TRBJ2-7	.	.	CASSRADSGTYEQYF	TGTGCCAGCAGCCGGGCTGATAGCGGAACCTACGAGCAGTACTTC
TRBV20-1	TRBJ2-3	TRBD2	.	CSAPLAGSSDTQYF	TGCAGTGCACCACTAGCGGGAAGTTCAGATACGCAGTATTTT
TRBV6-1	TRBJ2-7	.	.	CASSARWDYEQYF	TGTGCCAGCAGTGCACGCTGGGATTACGAGCAGTACTTC
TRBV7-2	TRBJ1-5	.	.	CASSFSSTGLHQPQHF	TGTGCCAGCAGCTTCTCTAGCACAGGACTTCACCAGCCCCAGCATTTT
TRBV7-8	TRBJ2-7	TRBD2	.	CASSLRVMTGGAYEQYF	TGTGCCAGCAGCTTACGCGTTATGACGGGAGGGGCCTACGAGCAGTACTTC
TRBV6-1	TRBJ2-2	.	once	CASTLAQGRNTGELFF	TGTGCCAGCACCTTGGCGCAGGGAAGGAACACCGGGGAGCTGTTTTTT
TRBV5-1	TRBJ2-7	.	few	CASSLVTGYNEQYF	TGCGCCAGCAGCTTGGTTACGGGATATAACGAGCAGTACTTC
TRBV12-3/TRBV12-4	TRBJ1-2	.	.	CASRSDRGSVYGYTF	TGTGCCAGCAGATCCGATAGGGGTTCCGTCTATGGCTACACCTTC
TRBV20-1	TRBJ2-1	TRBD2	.	CSARASGRLEQFF	TGCAGTGCTAGAGCTAGCGGGAGATTGGAGCAGTTCTTC
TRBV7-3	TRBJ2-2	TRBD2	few	CASSLAGANTGELFF	TGTGCCAGCAGCTTAGCGGGAGCGAACACCGGGGAGCTGTTTTTT
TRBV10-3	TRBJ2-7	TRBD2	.	CAISAGLGSPIEQYF	TGTGCCATCAGTGCGGGACTAGGGAGTCCTATCGAGCAGTACTTC
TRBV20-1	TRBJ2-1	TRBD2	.	CSARLAGVRNEQFF	TGCAGTGCTAGACTAGCGGGAGTCCGCAATGAGCAGTTCTTC
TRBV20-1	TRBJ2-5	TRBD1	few	CSARAGQGWTQYF	TGCAGTGCTAGGGCGGGACAGGGTTGGACCCAGTACTTC
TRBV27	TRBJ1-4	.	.	CASSLLGSPNEKLFF	TGTGCCAGCAGTTTACTTGGAAGCCCTAATGAAAAACTGTTTTTT
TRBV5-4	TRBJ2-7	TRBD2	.	CASSQGLAGGSYEQYF	TGTGCCAGCAGCCAGGGACTAGCGGGCGGGTCCTACGAGCAGTACTTC
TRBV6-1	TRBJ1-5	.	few	CASSADGNQPQHF	TGTGCCAGCAGTGCGGACGGGAATCAGCCCCAGCATTTT
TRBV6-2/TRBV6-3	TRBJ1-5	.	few	CASSYTAGAGQPQHF	TGTGCCAGCAGTTACACAGCAGGGGCCGGTCAGCCCCAGCATTTT
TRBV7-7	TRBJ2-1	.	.	CASSPPGRLNEQFF	TGTGCCAGCAGCCCGCCGGGACGTCTCAATGAGCAGTTCTTC
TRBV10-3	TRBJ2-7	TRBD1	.	CAISGQGPSYEQYF	TGTGCCATTTCCGGACAGGGACCCTCCTACGAGCAGTACTTC
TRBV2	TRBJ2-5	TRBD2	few	CASSGGTSKETQYF	TGTGCCAGCAGTGGCGGGACTAGCAAAGAGACCCAGTACTTC
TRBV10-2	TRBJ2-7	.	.	CASRWGGQELVGEQYF	TGCGCCAGCAGGTGGGGTGGGCAGGAACTAGTAGGCGAGCAGTACTTC
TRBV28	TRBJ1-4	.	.	CASSSGGEGEKLFF	TGTGCCAGCAGTTCAGGAGGGGAGGGGGAAAAACTGTTTTTT
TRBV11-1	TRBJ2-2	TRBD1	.	CASSSDREGTGELFF	TGTGCCAGCAGCTCGGACAGGGAAGGAACCGGGGAGCTGTTTTTT